This entry lists 4 T cell receptor beta chains sequenced from one sample in a study of T cell changes during pregnancy in multiple sclerosis. Method: immunoSEQ multiplex PCR; TCRdb's copy keeps in-frame clones and lacks some. This repertoire shows 40,000 to 55,000 clones, 92% found once; its top ten account for 1.3%. Sequenced: peripheral blood. These receptors came from a female donor with multiple sclerosis, enrolled in a pregnancy study.

V usage is TRBV5-1 and J usage is TRBJ2-6; D remains unclear. This CDR3 has 16 amino acids. The V and J ends lost 4 bases and 0 bases respectively, with 11 bases between them. The germline CDR1 and CDR2 sequences are SGHRS and YFSETQ. The CDR3 is CASSPNDFSGANVLTF. The CDR3 DNA reads TGCGCCAGCAGCCCCAACGACTTCTCTGGGGCCAACGTCCTGACTTTC.

V usage is TRBV6-5 and J usage is TRBJ1-2, with a tentative D call TRBD1 (5 bases). This CDR3 region has 13 residues. Germline V gene lookup returns CDR1 MNHEY and CDR2 SVGAGI. The ends were cut back, 5 bases at V and 10 bases at J, with 17 bases in the middle. The CDR3 spells CASSPGRRGPYTF. For the CDR3, the DNA is TGTGCCAGCAGTCCCGGTCGACGGGGCCCCTACACCTTC.

V is TRBV9 and J is TRBJ1-1; D call uncertain. CDR3 length equals 13 residues. Germline V gene data show CDR1 as SGDLS and CDR2 as YYNGEE. Trimming left V 1 base short and J 6 bases short, with 10 bases between. In DNA, the CDR3 is TGTGCCAGCAGCGTAAGCGGGGAACCTGAAGCTTTCTTT. Protein product: CASSVSGEPEAFF. The whole variable domain, filled in from reference TRBV9 and TRBJ1-1, reads DSGVTQTPKHLITATGQRVTLRCSPRSGDLSVYWYQQSLDQGLQFLIQYYNGEERAKGNILERFSAQQFPDLHSELNLSSLELGDSALYFCASSVSGEPEAFFGQGTRLTVV.

CDR3 loop: CASSLTVEGSYNEQFF. The CDR3 region has the DNA TGTGCCAGCAGTTTAACAGTAGAGGGGTCCTACAATGAGCAGTTCTTC. The rearrangement links TRBV2 to TRBJ2-1; the D call may be TRBD1 or TRBD2 (5 bases each). V lost 5 bases to trimming and J lost 1 base, with 15 bases between them. The germline CDR1 and CDR2 sequences are SNHLY and FYNNEI. CDR3 length: 16 residues.